This entry lists 25 T cell receptor beta chains sequenced from one sample in a study of T cells in Graves' hyperthyroidism and ophthalmopathy. The TCR beta CDR3 regions underwent amplification using RNA transcripts as the source. TCR CDR3 underwent first-round RT-PCR with the HTBI primer set. TCRdb reprocessed the multiplex PCR reads with MiXCR, giving one entry per CDR3 protein. The sample contains 460,000 or so distinct CDR3 sequences, roughly an eighth of which appear only once. The sequencing input was blood. The receptor source for this set is a woman aged 18 to 35 with Graves' hyperthyroidism.

This clonotype has only a few counts. The chain is built from TRBV5-1 and TRBJ2-3, with a possible D match to TRBD1 (6 bases). The V and J ends lost 5 bases and 0 bases respectively, with 19 bases between them. This CDR3 is built from 17 residues. Per germline, CDR1 SGHRS and CDR2 YFSETQ. For the CDR3, the DNA is TGCGCCAGCAGGCAAGGCTACGGGACACCTAGCACAGATACGCAGTATTTT. It translates to CASRQGYGTPSTDTQYF. The entire variable domain, with the rest obtained from reference TRBV5-1 and TRBJ2-3, is as follows: KAGVTQTPRYLIKTRGQQVTLSCSPISGHRSVSWYQQTPGQGLQFLFEYFSETQRNKGNFPGRFSGRQFSNSRSEMNVSTLELGDSALYLCASRQGYGTPSTDTQYFGPGTRLTVL.

In regard to this clonotype: Just one base apart from a much larger clone, this may be a read error. The chain couples TRBV29-1 to TRBJ1-2; maybe TRBD1 (5 bases). The CDR3 covers 12 residues. Trimming took off 1 base at V and 4 bases at J, with 7 bases between the two ends. Germline V gene sequence: CDR1 SQVTM, CDR2 ANQGSEA. The CDR3 sequence: CSVEGGGYGYTF. The DNA for the CDR3 is TGCAGCGTTGAAGGGGGGGGCTATGGCTACACCTTC.

This clonotype was observed many times. This rearrangement joins TRBV5-1 to TRBJ1-2, with D uncertain. With 4 bases removed from V and 1 base from J, the gap between germline ends came to 8 bases. From germline, CDR1 is SGHRS and CDR2 YFSETQ. This CDR3 is 13 amino acids long. The CDR3 spells CASSPSDNYGYTF. The CDR3 DNA follows: TGCGCCAGCAGCCCGTCGGATAACTATGGCTACACCTTC.

The genes are TRBV11-2 and TRBJ2-1, with 12 bases identical to TRBD1. The CDR3 totals 17 residues. The trim removed 1 base at V and 7 bases at J, leaving 8 bases unmatched. Germline-derived CDR1 and CDR2 are SGHAT and FQNNGV. CDR3 sequence reads: CASSLGPGQGALNEQFF. The DNA for the CDR3 is TGTGCCAGCAGCTTAGGGCCGGGACAGGGGGCGCTGAATGAGCAGTTCTTC.

Ten or more counts support this clonotype. This sequence joins TRBV16 and TRBJ1-2; possible D gene TRBD1, 5 bases. CDR3 length equals 15 residues. The V end lost 0 bases, the J end lost 4 bases, and 12 bases lay between the germline ends. Germline CDR1 is KGHSY and CDR2 is FQNENV. The CDR3 is CASSQSRQPIYGYTF. The CDR3 nucleotides are TGTGCCAGCAGCCAATCGCGACAGCCAATCTATGGCTACACCTTC.

The genes are TRBV5-1 and TRBJ1-1; D gene ambiguous. Germline V gene lookup returns CDR1 SGHRS and CDR2 YFSETQ. The CDR3 loop spans 12 amino acids. The germline V and J ends were trimmed by 5 bases and 4 bases, with 9 bases remaining between them. In DNA, the CDR3 is TGCGCCAGCAGTCGGGAGGGCACTGAAGCTTTCTTT. This encodes CASSREGTEAFF.

In its sample, this clonotype was seen many times. The chain links TRBV9 to TRBJ2-2; D is possibly TRBD2 (5 bases). V lost 3 bases to trimming and J lost 1 base, with 13 bases between them. CDR3 length equals 16 residues. Germline V gives CDR1 SGDLS, CDR2 YYNGEE. Written as DNA, the CDR3 is TGTGCCAGCAGCGGCCCGAGCGGAGTGAACACCGGGGAGCTGTTTTTT. Translation gives CASSGPSGVNTGELFF.

This clonotype was picked up many times. The genes are TRBV6-1 and TRBJ1-2; no firm D call. This CDR3 region has 13 residues. Trimming shortened V by 4 bases and J by 6 bases, and 12 bases separated the two germline ends. Germline-derived CDR1 and CDR2 are MNHNS and SASEGT. The CDR3 DNA sequence: TGTGCCAGCAGTGCGCCGGGCCACGATGGCTACACCTTC. Translated, it gives CASSAPGHDGYTF.

V and J are TRBV3-1 and TRBJ1-5, with 8 bases identical to TRBD1. The length of the CDR3 is 16 residues. CDR1 and CDR2 from the germline V gene are LGHDT and YNNKEL (reference sequence). After removal of 2 bases from V and 7 bases from J, the junction contained 10 bases not matched to a gene. The CDR3 coding sequence is TGTGCCAGCAGCCAAACCGACAGGGGAGTTCGGCAGCCCCAGCATTTT. This gives the protein CASSQTDRGVRQPQHF.

The gene calls are TRBV20-1 and TRBJ2-2; 11 nucleotides agree with TRBD2. There are 15 residues in the CDR3. Germline lookup yields CDR1 DFQATT and CDR2 SNEGSKA (reference sequence). Germline trimming cut 0 bases from V and 8 bases from J; bases unmatched to any gene: 5. CDR3 sequence: CSARDFRLAGGELFF. CDR3 in DNA: TGCAGTGCTAGAGATTTTAGACTAGCGGGGGGGGAGCTGTTTTTT.

This clonotype was seen at least ten times. The rearrangement links TRBV11-2 to TRBJ1-2, with 8 bases fitting TRBD1. Trimming removed 3 bases from V and 3 bases from J; junction bases left unmatched: 6. The CDR3 consists of 15 residues. CDR1 SGHAT and CDR2 FQNNGV come from the germline V gene. The CDR3 DNA reads as TGTGCCAGCAGCTTCACCGGGACAGGCTACTATGGCTACACCTTC. Amino acids: CASSFTGTGYYGYTF. Together with reference TRBV11-2 and TRBJ1-2, the CDR3 gives the full variable domain: EAGVAQSPRYKIIEKRQSVAFWCNPISGHATLYWYQQILGQGPKLLIQFQNNGVVDDSQLPKDRFSAERLKGVDSTLKIQPAKLEDSAVYLCASSFTGTGYYGYTFGSGTRLTVV.

This clonotype was counted between two and nine times. The rearrangement links TRBV5-4 to TRBJ2-3; D might be TRBD2 (6 bases). CDR1 SGHNT and CDR2 YYREEE come from the germline V gene (reference sequence). Trimming removed 3 bases from V and 0 bases from J, with 14 bases in between. CDR3 length: 16 residues. CDR3: CASSSGRTKSTDTQYF. DNA of the CDR3: TGTGCCAGCAGCTCCGGACGGACTAAAAGCACAGATACGCAGTATTTT.

This clonotype occurred many times. This sequence joins TRBV6-6 and TRBJ2-1, with D tentatively TRBD2 (5 bases). Trimming pared 2 bases from V and 4 bases from J, leaving 9 bases between. The CDR3 length is 14 residues. Germline V gene lookup returns CDR1 MNHNY and CDR2 SVGAGI (reference sequence). CDR3 coding DNA: TGTGCCAGCAGTTACCGGCGGGCATACAATGAGCAGTTCTTC. It translates to CASSYRRAYNEQFF.

This clonotype was detected ten times or more. The chain combines TRBV6-1 with TRBJ2-5, with 7 nucleotides matching TRBD2. This CDR3 spans 14 amino acids. Germline loops: CDR1 MNHNS, CDR2 SASEGT. J gave up 5 bases and V 4 bases, and 7 bases lay outside the gene matches. Written as DNA, the CDR3 is TGTGCCAGCAGTGGGGGAGGGGTGGAGGAGACCCAGTACTTC. Residues: CASSGGGVEETQYF.

In regard to this clonotype: A much more abundant neighbour one base away suggests this may be a read error. The rearrangement joins TRBV7-9 to TRBJ2-7; 10 positions agree with TRBD1. This CDR3 is 24 amino acids long. CDR1 SEHNR and CDR2 FQNEAQ come from the germline V gene (reference sequence). V lost 5 bases, J lost 3 bases, and 34 bases stayed unmatched. DNA of the CDR3: TGTGCCAGCAGCCCCACACCAGGGACAGGGGACCTAAGGACTGGGACTGGCGGTATCTACGAGCAGTACTTC. Its protein is CASSPTPGTGDLRTGTGGIYEQYF.

At least ten counts were recorded for this clonotype. The chain links TRBV12-3 or TRBV12-4 to TRBJ1-4, with D possibly being TRBD1 (6 bases). V was trimmed by 3 bases and J by 7 bases, leaving 15 bases between them. The CDR3 sequence is 15 residues long. The CDR3 region has the DNA TGTGCCAGCAGTTTGGACGGGGGGCGCGGTGAAAAACTGTTTTTT. Translating gives CASSLDGGRGEKLFF.

With respect to this clonotype: With a much larger clone just one base away, this may be a read error. J is TRBJ2-2 and V is TRBV30; 8 bases are a match to TRBD1. CDR1 and CDR2 from the germline V gene are GTSNPN and SVGIG (reference sequence). This CDR3 is 14 amino acids long. As DNA, the CDR3 is TGTGCCTGGCGGGGACAGGAGGTAACCGGGGAGCTGTGTTTT. Its translation is CAWRGQEVTGELCF.

This clonotype has a count of ten or more. The chain couples TRBV25-1 to TRBJ1-6, with D possibly matching TRBD1 (5 bases). The V gene lost 5 bases and the J gene lost 10 bases, with 12 bases spanning the gap. Germline values: CDR1 MGHDK, CDR2 SYGVNS. CDR3 size: 13 residues. The CDR3 protein is CASSSARDSPLHF. CDR3 coding DNA: TGTGCCAGCAGTTCCGCCAGGGACTCACCCCTCCACTTT.

This clonotype was seen at least ten times. V and J are TRBV28 and TRBJ2-1; D is unclear. The CDR3 contains 15 residues. The germline V and J ends were trimmed by 2 bases and 2 bases, with 10 bases remaining between them. Germline V gives CDR1 MDHEN, CDR2 SYDVKM. The CDR3 DNA follows: TGTGCCAGCAGTTTAGGGTTAACGGCCTACAATGAGCAGTTCTTC. Protein product: CASSLGLTAYNEQFF.

This chain links TRBV5-1 with TRBJ2-7; TRBD1 agrees at 10 bases. CDR1 SGHRS and CDR2 YFSETQ come from the germline V gene. V gave up 0 bases and J gave up 0 bases; unmatched junction bases: 3. CDR3 length: 16 amino acids. In DNA, the CDR3 is TGCGCCAGCAGCTTGGGGGACAGGGGAATCTCCTACGAGCAGTACTTC. Its protein product is CASSLGDRGISYEQYF.

This clonotype has a handful of counts. CDR3 in amino acids: CASSLVAGSEQFF. In nucleotides, the CDR3 is TGTGCCAGCAGCTTAGTCGCAGGGAGTGAGCAGTTCTTC. The V and J genes are TRBV7-8 and TRBJ2-1, with D perhaps matching TRBD1 or TRBD2 (5 bases each). The V gene's germline CDR1 is SGHVS and CDR2 FQNEAQ. CDR3 length: 13 residues. The V end was cut by 1 base, the J end by 9 bases, with 10 bases between.

This clonotype was seen ten or more times. This chain links TRBV7-8 with TRBJ2-3; D unresolved. Trimming removed 4 bases at V and 2 bases at J, with 10 bases between. CDR3 size: 14 residues. Germline CDR1 and CDR2: SGHVS and FQNEAQ. The CDR3 DNA sequence: TGTGCCAGCAGCTCTCAGGCCTACACAGATACGCAGTATTTT. This translates into CASSSQAYTDTQYF.

Ten or more counts support this clonotype. V is TRBV7-8 and J is TRBJ1-6, with no clear D. This CDR3 comprises 16 residues. CDR1 is SGHVS, CDR2 FQNEAQ, per germline. Between the trimmed V and J ends, which lost 2 bases and 7 bases, there was a span of 15 bases. The CDR3 reads CASSLRVQLGNSPLHF. The CDR3 DNA sequence: TGTGCCAGCAGCTTAAGGGTTCAGTTGGGGAATTCACCCCTCCACTTT.

This clonotype was observed a handful of times. The chain has TRBV6-1 and TRBJ2-3; D is perhaps TRBD2 (5 bases). V lost 0 bases to trimming and J lost 5 bases, with 12 bases between them. Looked up from germline, CDR1 is MNHNS and CDR2 is SASEGT. The CDR3 totals 15 residues. The CDR3 region has the DNA TGTGCCAGCAGTGAAGCTTGGACTTACCGAGATACGCAGTATTTT. It encodes CASSEAWTYRDTQYF.

This clonotype was counted at least ten times. The chain carries TRBV10-3 and TRBJ2-3; 11 bases align to TRBD2. The V segment lost 4 bases and the J segment 0 bases; nucleotides outside the gene matches: 3. Germline lookup yields CDR1 ENHRY and CDR2 SYGVKD. CDR3 length equals 16 residues. In DNA, the CDR3 is TGTGCCATCAGTGGACGGACTAGCGGGAGCACAGATACGCAGTATTTT. Translation gives CAISGRTSGSTDTQYF.